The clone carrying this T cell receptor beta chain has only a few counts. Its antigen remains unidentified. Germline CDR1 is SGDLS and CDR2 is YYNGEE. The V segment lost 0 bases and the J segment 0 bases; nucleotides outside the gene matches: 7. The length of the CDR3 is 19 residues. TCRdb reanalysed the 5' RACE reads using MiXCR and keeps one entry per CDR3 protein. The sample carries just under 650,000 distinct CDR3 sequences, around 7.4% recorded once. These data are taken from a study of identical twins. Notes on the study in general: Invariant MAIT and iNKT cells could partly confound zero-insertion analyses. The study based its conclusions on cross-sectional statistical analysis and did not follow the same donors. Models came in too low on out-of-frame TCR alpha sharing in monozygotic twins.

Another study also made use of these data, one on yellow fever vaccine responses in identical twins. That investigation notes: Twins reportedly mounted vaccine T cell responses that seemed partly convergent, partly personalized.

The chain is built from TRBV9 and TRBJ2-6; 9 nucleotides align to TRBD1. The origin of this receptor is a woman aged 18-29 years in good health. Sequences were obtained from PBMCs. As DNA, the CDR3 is TGTGCCAGCAGCGTAGCTACAGGGGGCCCCTTCTCTGGGGCCAACGTCCTGACTTTC. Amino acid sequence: CASSVATGGPFSGANVLTF.